This TCR beta chain came from a study of T cell repertoires in cytomegalovirus infection. On the study more broadly: Through public TCR beta signatures, both CMV infection and matching HLA type were indicated. General study findings and limits: Cumulative public TCR beta family frequency identified carriers of CMV plus the relevant HLA. Ex vivo, HLA-C-restricted CMV-specific TCR beta clonotypes prevailed over the rest of the response.

TCRdb re-called the reads through MiXCR, storing one row per CDR3 protein. The sample shows hundreds of thousands of distinct CDR3 sequences, more than 20% of them seen only once. This clonotype was counted only a few times. Its antigen is undetermined. The CDR3 extends over 16 amino acids. V was pared by 4 bases and J by 0 bases, with 13 bases between. From germline, CDR1 is SGDLS and CDR2 YYNGEE. This clonotype was obtained from a human donor in good health (CMV status not recorded). Some clones in this sample may be carry-over from other donors' samples. The rearrangement joins TRBV9 to TRBJ1-4; D ambiguous. The sequencing input was CD8+ T cells from PBMCs. The CDR3 region has the DNA TGTGCCAGCAGCCCGCGGCTCGGCGCAACTAATGAAAAACTGTTTTTT. It yields the protein CASSPRLGATNEKLFF.